This TCR beta chain was sequenced in a study of shared clonotypes between healthy human individuals. In the case of this clone: The antigen is unknown.

The CDR3 sequence is 15 residues long. Per the germline V gene, CDR1 is SNHLY and CDR2 is FYNNEI. V dropped 10 bases and J dropped 0 bases, with 19 bases sitting between them. Study results and limitations: The four-donor shared clonotypes exceeded non-shared clonotypes in generation probability, with non-shared ones scoring lower.

Using immunoSEQ multiplex PCR, the repertoire was profiled, and TCRdb retains in-frame clones only, with some absent. The table includes hundreds of thousands of clones, more than 95% detected once. The source of this sequence is a woman in her 30s in good health. This sequence joins TRBV2 and TRBJ2-7; D possibly corresponds to TRBD1 (5 bases). Input material: naive CD4+ T cells sorted from blood. Regarding subset: CD45RA+ positively selected. CDR3 nucleotides: TGTGCCACCAAAAGGGGCGAAGCCTACTCCTACGAGCAGTACTTC. Translating it yields CATKRGEAYSYEQYF.